This TCR beta chain was sequenced during a study of shared clonotypes between healthy human individuals. General observations from the study: Researchers sampled only blood; tissue repertoires likely differ. Naive CD4 clonotypes overlapped across a few donors at about 5.2%.

CDR3 size: 17 residues. V shed 2 bases and J 5 bases; nucleotides not matched to a gene: 7. Germline CDR1 and CDR2: LNHDA and SQIVND (reference sequence). Clones were sequenced by immunoSEQ multiplex PCR, and TCRdb holds only the in-frame ones, with some missing. The table lists about 670,000 clones, 55% to 75% of them singletons. In regard to this clone: Its antigen remains unidentified.

The receptor was derived from a woman in her 30s in good health. The V and J genes are TRBV19 and TRBJ2-4; 12 bases are shared with TRBD2. The sequencing input was memory CD4+ T cells sorted from blood. Subset indicated: CD45RA-negative fraction. CDR3 region: CASSIRGGLAGQNIQYF. In nucleotides, the CDR3 is TGTGCCAGTAGTATAAGAGGGGGACTAGCGGGCCAAAACATTCAGTACTTC.